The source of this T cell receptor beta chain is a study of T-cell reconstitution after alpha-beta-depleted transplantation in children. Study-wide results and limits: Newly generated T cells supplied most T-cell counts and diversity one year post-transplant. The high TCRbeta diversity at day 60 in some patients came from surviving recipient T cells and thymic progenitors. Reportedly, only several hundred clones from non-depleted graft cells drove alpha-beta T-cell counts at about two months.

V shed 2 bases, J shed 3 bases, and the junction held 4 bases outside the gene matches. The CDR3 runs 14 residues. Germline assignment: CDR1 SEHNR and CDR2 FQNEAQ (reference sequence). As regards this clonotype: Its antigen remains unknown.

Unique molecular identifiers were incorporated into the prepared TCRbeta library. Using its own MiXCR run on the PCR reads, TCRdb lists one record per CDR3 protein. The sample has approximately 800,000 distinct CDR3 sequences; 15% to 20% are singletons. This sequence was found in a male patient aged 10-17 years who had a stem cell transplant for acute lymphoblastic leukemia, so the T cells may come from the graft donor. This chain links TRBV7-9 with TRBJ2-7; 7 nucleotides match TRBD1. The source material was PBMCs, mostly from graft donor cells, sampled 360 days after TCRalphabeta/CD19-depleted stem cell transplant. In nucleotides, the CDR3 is TGTGCCAGCAGCTTACGACAGGGACGCTACGAGCAGTACTTC. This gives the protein CASSLRQGRYEQYF.